The source of this T cell receptor (beta chain) is a study of CD8+ T cells in alopecia areata. The length of the CDR3 is 15 residues. V was trimmed by 4 bases and J by 6 bases, leaving 19 bases between them. CDR1 is SGHTA and CDR2 is FQGNSA in the germline V gene. The sample's treatment: oral pan-JAK inhibitor, 5-10 mg twice daily. Points on this clone: Antigen: not known.

General study points: The study found that many expanded lesional clones persisted in scalp and blood during tofacitinib.

Sequencing used cDNA as its template, made by extracting RNA and reverse transcribing it. The table came from immunoSEQ multiplex PCR; TCRdb's copy has only in-frame clones and leaves some out. This table has 130,000 to 150,000 clones, about four fifths appearing once. The genes are TRBV7-2 and TRBJ2-7; a possible D gene is TRBD2 (6 bases). The source material was CD8+ T cells sorted from blood, sampled at week 4, from a patient treated with tofacitinib. This clonotype originated in a human donor with alopecia areata. The CDR3 loop reads CASSYPEDGLPEQYF. The CDR3 nucleotides are TGTGCCAGCAGCTACCCAGAGGATGGACTACCCGAGCAGTACTTC.